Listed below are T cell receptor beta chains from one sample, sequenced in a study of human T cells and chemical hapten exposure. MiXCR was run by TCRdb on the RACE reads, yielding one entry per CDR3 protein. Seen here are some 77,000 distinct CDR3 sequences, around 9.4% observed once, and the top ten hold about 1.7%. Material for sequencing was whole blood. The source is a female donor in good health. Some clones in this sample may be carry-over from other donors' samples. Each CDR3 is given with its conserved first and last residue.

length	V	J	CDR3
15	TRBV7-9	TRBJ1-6	CASSFNEDVGSPLHF
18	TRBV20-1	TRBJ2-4	CSARDRLPTGSSKNIQYF
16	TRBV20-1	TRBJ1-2	CSAISGQGARGYGYTF
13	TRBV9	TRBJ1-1	CASSPLMNTEAFF
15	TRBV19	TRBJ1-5	CASRVRMESNQPQHF
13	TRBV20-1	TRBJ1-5	CSASVCVNQPQHF
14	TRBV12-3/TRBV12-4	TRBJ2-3	CASSFSALEDTQYF
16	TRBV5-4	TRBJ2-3	CASSRDRPPTRDTQYF
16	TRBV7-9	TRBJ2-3	CASSPRLAGLADTQYF
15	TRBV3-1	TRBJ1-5	CASSPRQGYNQPQHF
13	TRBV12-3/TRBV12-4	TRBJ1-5	CASSPEAVQPQHF
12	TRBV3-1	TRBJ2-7	CASSQDRREQYF
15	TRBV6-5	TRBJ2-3	CASRPSGVPTDTQYF
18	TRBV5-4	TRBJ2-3	CASSLLLGGSDSTDTQYF